The source of this T cell receptor beta chain is a study of blood T cells in healthy people across ages (dated by TCRdb to 2013 to 2016). Regarding the study in general: In model experiments, roughly one uniquely barcoded TCR beta cDNA molecule per two T cells was captured by template switching. For two donors (one aged 18 to 30 and one aged 80 or older), the study analyzed two additional independent replicas of 1 million unique cDNA reads from the same blood draw. To avoid experimental bias, donors of different ages were spread randomly across the sequencing lanes. Age-related changes in TCR beta repertoire diversity were measured in the study by deep sequencing normalized with unique cDNA molecular identifiers. Donors were grouped into four age groups: young (average approximately 16 years), middle-aged (about 38), aged (approximately 58) and long-lived (around 80). Study-level results and caveats: Since profiling was done on bulk unsorted PBMCs, naive and antigen-experienced compartments could not be conclusively compared. Compared with the aged group, the long-lived group had more naive CD4+ T cells, fewer expanded clones and increased TCR diversity, a pattern suggesting age selection. Estimates of total diversity from one million sequenced T cells were regarded as lower bounds and underestimates. As age increased, observed TCR beta diversity per million T cells dropped in a roughly linear way, and a significant reduction was already evident by age roughly 40. The percentage of naive T cells measured by flow cytometry correlated strongly with observed TCR beta diversity. Because donor CMV infection status was unknown, age-related changes in expanded clonotypes were potentially confounded.

To prepare the library, 5' RACE was applied. Sequencing used an Illumina HiSeq 2500. A second roughly 6 to 12 cycle PCR used a sample-barcoded 5' primer and a J-beta primer mix. A unique molecular identifier was introduced onto each TCR beta cDNA molecule by a template-switch 5' adaptor carrying 12 random nucleotides. At least 2.5 million CDR3-containing paired-end reads were obtained from each sample. First-strand cDNA was synthesized from all RNA with the Mint cDNA synthesis kit, primed by a TRBC-specific oligonucleotide. Following uracil-DNA glycosylase treatment, all cDNA underwent a first 18-cycle PCR with the universal primers M1SS and BC2_uni_R. Per the original workflow: For normalization, 1 million high-quality reads were randomly selected from each sample, with every read carrying a distinct molecular identifier. Instead of being binned into consensus sequences, reads that shared molecular identifiers were thrown out. MiTCR, run with a Q25 quality threshold and the strictest error-elimination algorithm, handled CDR3 identification, clonotype clustering and error correction. Lower-bound total TCR beta diversity was estimated with a nonparametric unseen species model using Euler transformation. TCRdb redid the processing of the public reads, applying fastp at Q25 and MiXCR, and retained in-frame beta chains. All rows with the same CDR3 protein become a single entry with the most common DNA and genes. What appears here as the V and J calls and clone size reflects TCRdb's work, not the paper's. The sample data list more than 550,000 distinct CDR3 sequences, and approximately 21% of these were observed just once. Jointly, the top ten make up 20% to 25% of the sample.

This clonotype was counted a few times. It has no known antigen specificity. It has no much larger one-base neighbor in the sample; base qualities were not kept. The donors were some 36 Caucasian individuals from Russia, aged 6 to 90 years, who were systemically healthy. Ten milliliters of peripheral blood were drawn from each donor into EDTA-treated Vacutainer tubes. Ficoll-Paque density-gradient centrifugation was used to isolate PBMCs, with at least 6 million per sample. Trizol reagent was used to extract total RNA from PBMCs, with at least 6 micrograms per sample. For every donor, an aliquot of PBMCs went through flow cytometry to measure the percentages of naive CD45RAhigh/CD27high T cells. The CDR3 numbers 17 residues from cysteine through phenylalanine. The only DNA kept is the CDR3, 51 bases in frame from the first base. CDR1 is given as LNHNV and CDR2 as YYDKDF, both from the germline V gene (reference sequence). The germline V and J ends show losses of 0 bases and 4 bases respectively, and no gene match explains 5 bases of the junction.

The specimen sequenced was blood. Rearrangement joined TRBV15 to TRBJ2-2; 10 central nucleotides agree with TRBD2. This sequence was found in a man between 65 and 79 years old in good health. The CDR3 has the sequence CATSRDRTSGATGELFF. The nucleotides are TGTGCCACCAGCAGAGACCGGACTAGCGGTGCCACCGGGGAGCTGTTTTTT.